These T cell receptor beta chains were read from a single sample in a study of cytomegalovirus exposure and HLA in healthy donors. Sequencing used immunoSEQ multiplex PCR; TCRdb keeps in-frame clones, though not all of them. This table holds about 200,000 clones, roughly 74% found once. The sample taken for sequencing was PBMCs. The origin of the receptors is a woman in her 30s in good health and CMV-seronegative. The CDR3 runs from the conserved cysteine through the conserved F or W. A D gene is named only where the DNA matches it firmly. Some rows have no size entry. The others give once, few or many, or a class for an expanded clone.

cdr3_nt | cdr3_aa | d_call | j_call | clone_size | v_call
TGCGCCAGCAGCTTGGCCAAAGGGAATAGCGATGAAGCTTTCTTT | CASSLAKGNSDEAFF | NA | TRBJ1-1 | NA | TRBV5-1
TGTGCCAGCAGTCCGAAAGGGGCAGGGACTAACTATGGCTACACCTTC | CASSPKGAGTNYGYTF | NA | TRBJ1-2 | NA | TRBV5-4
TGTGCCAGCAGCCACTCCTCCCCCGGCTACACCTTC | CASSHSSPGYTF | NA | TRBJ1-2 | NA | TRBV7-9
TGTGCCAGCAGGACGGGACTAGCGGGGGTCACCGGGGAGCTGTTTTTT | CASRTGLAGVTGELFF | TRBD2 | TRBJ2-2 | NA | TRBV2
TGTGCCAACTCCGTAGCGGGAGGGCCAGGCAATGAGCAGTTCTTC | CANSVAGGPGNEQFF | TRBD2 | TRBJ2-1 | NA | TRBV10-3
TGCGCCAGCAGCAGCGGACAGGGACAAAGCTCCTACGAGCAGTACTTC | CASSSGQGQSSYEQYF | TRBD1 | TRBJ2-7 | few | TRBV5-1
TGTGCCAGCAGACAGGCCGGGACCGGGGAGCTGTTTTTT | CASRQAGTGELFF | NA | TRBJ2-2 | NA | TRBV27
TGTGCCAGCAGCTTAGCAGGGAGTTCTGAAGCTTTCTTT | CASSLAGSSEAFF | NA | TRBJ1-1 | few | TRBV7-6
TGTGCCAGCTCACCGGTAGGGACAAAAGATAATTCACCCCTCCACTTT | CASSPVGTKDNSPLHF | NA | TRBJ1-6 | NA | TRBV18
TGTGCCAGCAGCTCAGACAGGGATGATCGGGTTGAAAAACTGTTTTTT | CASSSDRDDRVEKLFF | TRBD1 | TRBJ1-4 | few | TRBV5-4
TGTGCCAGCAGAGAGGTTGTGGCCCCCTTATACGAGCAGTACTTC | CASREVVAPLYEQYF | NA | TRBJ2-7 | NA | TRBV2
TGCGCCAGCAGCTTGGGCAGGGGTCAAAGCACAGATACGCAGTATTTT | CASSLGRGQSTDTQYF | NA | TRBJ2-3 | NA | TRBV5-1
TGTGCCTGGTATACTAGCGGGAGACCCTACAATGAGCAGTTCTTC | CAWYTSGRPYNEQFF | TRBD2 | TRBJ2-1 | few | TRBV30
TGTGCCAGCAGTTACTCGTTGGGACACCGCACTGAAGCTTTCTTT | CASSYSLGHRTEAFF | NA | TRBJ1-1 | NA | TRBV6-5
TGTGCCAGCAGCGTAGGCGGGGACAGGGATGGCTACACCTTC | CASSVGGDRDGYTF | TRBD1 | TRBJ1-2 | NA | TRBV9
TGTGCCAGCTGGGACAGCTTGATTTACGAGCAGTACTTC | CASWDSLIYEQYF | TRBD1 | TRBJ2-7 | NA | TRBV2
TGCGCCAGCAGCCAAGATATCCTAGCGGGCTCCTACGAGCAGTACTTC | CASSQDILAGSYEQYF | TRBD2 | TRBJ2-7 | NA | TRBV4-1
TGTGCCAGCAGCTTGTTCGCGACAGAAACCGATCAGCCCCAGCATTTT | CASSLFATETDQPQHF | NA | TRBJ1-5 | NA | TRBV5-8
TGTGCCAGCAGTTTATTAGGGGTCGAGCAGTACTTC | CASSLLGVEQYF | NA | TRBJ2-7 | NA | TRBV27
TGTGCCAGCAGCTCCGACAGGAAAGCTTACGAGCAGTACTTC | CASSSDRKAYEQYF | NA | TRBJ2-7 | NA | TRBV7-9
TGTGCCAGCAGCACCCAGAGCGGGAGAAGGTATTTT | CASSTQSGRRYF | TRBD2 | TRBJ2-3 | NA | TRBV11-2
TGTTCCAGCAGCTTTCGGGATACGCAGTATTTT | CSSSFRDTQYF | NA | TRBJ2-3 | once | TRBV7-9
TGTTCCAGCAGCTTCGGAGGGTCCTACGAGCAGTACTTC | CSSSFGGSYEQYF | NA | TRBJ2-7 | once | TRBV7-9
TGTGCCAGCAGCAGAGACGGGGCCTACGAGCAGTACTTC | CASSRDGAYEQYF | NA | TRBJ2-7 | NA | TRBV6-5
TGTGCCAGCTCCCCCAGGGGCGCGGAGTGGCAGGTTGGTCAGTACTTC | CASSPRGAEWQVGQYF | NA | TRBJ2-4 | NA | TRBV18
TGTGCCAGCAGGGCCATCGGGACTTCGAGTTCACCCCTCCACTTT | CASRAIGTSSSPLHF | NA | TRBJ1-6 | NA | TRBV25-1
TGTGCCAGCAGCTTAGGTGTGGCTGAATACACCGGGGAGCTGTTTTTT | CASSLGVAEYTGELFF | NA | TRBJ2-2 | NA | TRBV7-6
TGCGCCAGCAGCGCAACAGGGGATACGCAGTATTTT | CASSATGDTQYF | NA | TRBJ2-3 | few | TRBV5-1
TGTGCCAGCAGCTTGGCAGGTTCCGACACTGAAGCTTTCTTT | CASSLAGSDTEAFF | NA | TRBJ1-1 | NA | TRBV5-4
TGTGCCAGCTCCCCCGAGGGGTGGCGGGAGTCGGATACGCAGTATTTT | CASSPEGWRESDTQYF | TRBD2 | TRBJ2-3 | NA | TRBV18
TGCAGTGCGAGACTAGGTGGGTTCTTC | CSARLGGFF | NA | TRBJ2-1 | NA | TRBV20-1
TGTGCCAGCAGCTTACCTAAAACAGTGTCCCGCTCTGGGGCCAACGTCCTGACTTTC | CASSLPKTVSRSGANVLTF | NA | TRBJ2-6 | NA | TRBV7-9
TGTGCCAGCAGCTCCAGAACAGGGGAGAACACTGAAGCTTTCTTT | CASSSRTGENTEAFF | TRBD1 | TRBJ1-1 | NA | TRBV7-9
TGCGCCAGCAGCTTCGGACTAGCGGGAGTGGGGGGCACAGATACGCAGTATTTT | CASSFGLAGVGGTDTQYF | TRBD2 | TRBJ2-3 | NA | TRBV5-1
TGTGCCAGCAGCGTAGCTTTCGGGCGGGAGCTCAGCGGGGAGCTGTTTTTT | CASSVAFGRELSGELFF | TRBD2 | TRBJ2-2 | NA | TRBV9
TGTGCCAGCAGCTTACCGGGACAGTTCAACTCTGGAAACACCATATATTTT | CASSLPGQFNSGNTIYF | TRBD1 | TRBJ1-3 | few | TRBV7-9
TGTGCCAGCAGTGATTCCGGGACATGGGAAAAACTGTTTTTT | CASSDSGTWEKLFF | NA | TRBJ1-4 | NA | TRBV2
TGTGCCAGCAGACGGATACAGGGGGATAACTATGGCTACACCTTC | CASRRIQGDNYGYTF | TRBD1 | TRBJ1-2 | NA | TRBV27
TGTGCTAGCAGCACCCAGGGTGGCCAACCGAACACCGGGGAGCTGTTTTTT | CASSTQGGQPNTGELFF | NA | TRBJ2-2 | NA | TRBV7-7
TGTGCCAGTAGCCGACTAGCGGAGGCCACAGATACGCAGTATTTT | CASSRLAEATDTQYF | TRBD2 | TRBJ2-3 | NA | TRBV19
TGTGCCAGCAGCGTAGCGGGACTAGCGGTTACCGGGGAGCTGTTTTTT | CASSVAGLAVTGELFF | TRBD2 | TRBJ2-2 | NA | TRBV9
TGTGCCAGCAGCTGGGCGGGGGGAGGGTACAATGAGCAGTTCTTC | CASSWAGGGYNEQFF | TRBD2 | TRBJ2-1 | NA | TRBV6-5
TGTGCCAGCAGCACCCGGACAGGGGGCGGTTTGGATGAGCAGTTCTTC | CASSTRTGGGLDEQFF | TRBD1 | TRBJ2-1 | NA | TRBV11-3
TGTGCCAGCAGCCCCCAACTAGCGGTAAACCAAGAGACCCAGTACTTC | CASSPQLAVNQETQYF | TRBD2 | TRBJ2-5 | NA | TRBV7-9
TGTGCCAGCAGCCCGGGACTAGCCCTCTACAATGAGCAGTTCTTC | CASSPGLALYNEQFF | TRBD2 | TRBJ2-1 | few | TRBV7-8
TGTGCCAGCAGTTACCGGAGGCTAGCGGGAGGGGAGACCCAGTACTTC | CASSYRRLAGGETQYF | TRBD2 | TRBJ2-5 | NA | TRBV6-6
TGCGCCAGCAGCCATCCCTGGGACAGGGGCAACTATGGCTACACCTTC | CASSHPWDRGNYGYTF | TRBD1 | TRBJ1-2 | NA | TRBV4-1
TGCGCCAGCAGCCAAACCGGGACAGGGGAACCCGAGCAGTACTTC | CASSQTGTGEPEQYF | TRBD1 | TRBJ2-7 | NA | TRBV4-3
TGTGCCAGCAGCCGTAGGACAGGCATGAACACTGAAGCTTTCTTT | CASSRRTGMNTEAFF | TRBD1 | TRBJ1-1 | once | TRBV5-6
TGTGCCAGCAGCAAACGGGGGGGGCACTACAATGAGCAGTTCTTC | CASSKRGGHYNEQFF | NA | TRBJ2-1 | NA | TRBV21-1
TGCGCCAGCAGCTTGGACGGAGCCTACGAGCAGTACTTC | CASSLDGAYEQYF | NA | TRBJ2-7 | NA | TRBV5-1